This T cell receptor (beta chain) was obtained from a study of T cells in women clearing cervical HPV infection. Study summary: Case blood was drawn when the lesion was first found; control blood after infection became undetectable. Study-wide findings and caveats: TRBV6-7 abundance was lower in cases than controls (around 0.11% versus 0.16%).

Germline lookup yields CDR1 SGHVS and CDR2 FQNEAQ. This CDR3 has 17 residues. Deletions cut 5 bases from V and 4 bases from J, with 22 bases between. All donors had a single incident cervical HPV16 infection, not prevalent. TCR beta CDR3 amplified by multiplex PCR from roughly 1,300 ng genomic DNA. The protocol was immunoSEQ multiplex PCR, while the TCRdb copy is restricted to in-frame clones and leaves out a portion. With 30,000 to 35,000 clones in the sample, the ten largest clones hold about 16%. As concerns this clone: What it binds is not known. The observed sequence ends 3 residues before the CDR3 terminus, with the missing tail filled in from the germline J gene.

The chain joins TRBV7-8 to TRBJ2-3, with a weak D call TRBD2 (6 bases). Material for sequencing was blood buffy coat. This receptor was identified in a woman between 18 and 69 years old with a cervical HPV16 infection that either progressed to CIN3+ or cleared (not recorded which). CDR3 in amino acids: CASSPRIRSGVSDTQYF. The covered CDR3 bases are TGTGCCAGCAGCCCGCGGATTCGATCGGGGGTTTCAGATACG.